Sequencing of this TCR beta chain was carried out in a study of metastatic and nonmetastatic thyroid tumors. Original methodology: A classifier of distant metastasis in papillary thyroid cancer was built from CDR3 differences (across clinicopathological groups). MiXCR was used by TCRdb to re-call the PCR reads. TCRdb, not the original authors, processed these V and J calls. The sample shows 20,000 to 25,000 clones, approximately 25% of them seen only once. Patients were all untreated before their thyroid surgery. Trimming removed 5 bases from V and 4 bases from J, with 14 bases in between. The germline V gene has CDR1 SGHAT and CDR2 FQNNGV. The CDR3 sequence is 15 residues long.

The chain recombines TRBV11-2 with TRBJ2-2; possibly TRBD2 for D (6 bases). This TCR derives from a female donor with papillary thyroid cancer or a benign thyroid nodule (not recorded which). Some clones in this sample may be carry-over from other donors' samples. Sequencing was carried out using tumor tissue. In DNA, the CDR3 is TGTGCCAGCAGCGTCCGGAGGGCCCGCACCGGGGAGCTGTTTTTT. This translates into CASSVRRARTGELFF.